This is a list of T cell receptor beta chains from one sample in a study of blood T cell repertoires in COVID-19. Assay: immunoSEQ multiplex PCR; the TCRdb copy retains only in-frame clones and omits some. The data hold over 250,000 clones, with roughly 88% observed a single time. The sample was peripheral blood. Receptor source: a woman in her 70s with acute or convalescent COVID-19. Both conserved end residues are part of each CDR3. The order of the fields is J gene, clone size, D gene, V gene, CDR3 DNA, CDR3 protein. The D gene is left open where the match is weak. Clone sizes are given selectively: once, few, many, or a class where the clone is expanded.

>TRBJ1-4|.|TRBD1|TRBV2
TGTGCCAGCAGGGTACAAGGACAGGGTGGAGAAAAACTGTTTTTT
CASRVQGQGGEKLFF
>TRBJ2-1|few|TRBD1|TRBV6-1
TGTGCCAGCAGTGAAGGGACAGGATACAATGAGCAGTTCTTC
CASSEGTGYNEQFF
>TRBJ2-5|few|.|TRBV18
TGTGCCAGCTCATCCAGGGTTTTCCAAGAGACCCAGTACTTC
CASSSRVFQETQYF
>TRBJ1-6|.|.|TRBV18
TGTGCCAGCTCACCAACGGCCCGGGATTCACCCCTCCACTTT
CASSPTARDSPLHF
>TRBJ1-2|.|.|TRBV27
TGTGCCAGCAGTCCCTGGCCCAGGGATGCGAACTATGGCTACACCTTC
CASSPWPRDANYGYTF
>TRBJ1-6|once|TRBD1|TRBV5-5
TGTGCCAGCACCCGACAGGGGATGAATTCACCCCTCCACTTT
CASTRQGMNSPLHF
>TRBJ1-2|.|.|TRBV29-1
TGCAGCGTTGACAGGGCTGGTGGGCTAGGCTACACCTTC
CSVDRAGGLGYTF
>TRBJ1-5|few|TRBD1|TRBV4-1
TGCGCCAGCAGCCAAGCTGGGACAGGGGGGATTAATCAGCCCCAGCATTTT
CASSQAGTGGINQPQHF
>TRBJ1-6|.|.|TRBV2
TGTGCCAGCAGTGACAGGCCCGAGGGTTATAATTCACCCCTCCACTTT
CASSDRPEGYNSPLHF
>TRBJ1-2|.|.|TRBV25-1
TGTGCCAGCTCCGCCGGGACTCTGTATGGCTACACCTTC
CASSAGTLYGYTF
>TRBJ2-1|.|TRBD2|TRBV4-1
TGCGCCAGCAGCCAGCGAACTAGCGGGGGGGCAAATGAGCAGTTCTTC
CASSQRTSGGANEQFF
>TRBJ1-3|.|.|TRBV12-3/TRBV12-4
TGTGCCAGCAGTTTATCGTCGAACACCATATATTTT
CASSLSSNTIYF
>TRBJ2-4|.|TRBD1|TRBV5-1
TGCGCCAGCAGCTTATCCGGGACAGAAAACATTCAGTACTTC
CASSLSGTENIQYF
>TRBJ1-2|.|.|TRBV6-5
TGTGCCAGCAGACAACTCCGGGGGGCTAACTATGGCTACACCTTC
CASRQLRGANYGYTF
>TRBJ2-1|.|.|TRBV3-1/TRBV3-2
TGTGCCAGCAGCCAAAGAAGCCTGGCGGGTGAGCAGTTCTTC
CASSQRSLAGEQFF
>TRBJ1-1|.|.|TRBV9
TGTGCCAGCAGCGCCCAATTGTACACTGAAGCTTTCTTT
CASSAQLYTEAFF
>TRBJ2-2|.|TRBD2|TRBV5-1
TGCGCCAGCAGCTTGACCGGACTAGCGGGGGGGCTCACCGGGGAGCTGTTTTTT
CASSLTGLAGGLTGELFF
>TRBJ2-1|.|TRBD1|TRBV3-1/TRBV3-2
TGTGCCAGCAGCCTTCGGGACAGGGGAAATGAGCAGTTCTTC
CASSLRDRGNEQFF
>TRBJ2-7|few|.|TRBV7-9
TGTGCCAGCAGCCGAGGGCAGGGAGGAGAGCAGTACTTC
CASSRGQGGEQYF
>TRBJ2-1|.|.|TRBV4-1
TGCGCCAGCAGCCAATCCCAGGGCGTTCGTAACAATGAGCAGTTCTTC
CASSQSQGVRNNEQFF
>TRBJ2-3|.|.|TRBV10-2
TGCGCCAGCAGCTCCCCGACAGATACGCAGTATTTT
CASSSPTDTQYF
>TRBJ1-6|once|.|TRBV3-1/TRBV3-2
TGTGCCAGCAGGCAAACCCCCTTGGGCCCCCTCCACTTT
CASRQTPLGPLHF
>TRBJ1-2|few|.|TRBV5-6
TGTGCCAGCAGCTTGGCCCGGTCCTTGGGGGACTTCCGCTCGGGCTACACCTTC
CASSLARSLGDFRSGYTF
>TRBJ2-3|.|.|TRBV3-1/TRBV3-2
TGTGCCAGCAGCCCACAAGGGGCCAGGGGCATTGGTAGAGATACGCAGTATTTT
CASSPQGARGIGRDTQYF
>TRBJ1-1|.|.|TRBV18
TGTGCCAGCTCGCCCGACCGGGGGATGAACACTGAAGCTTTCTTT
CASSPDRGMNTEAFF
>TRBJ1-1|.|TRBD1|TRBV5-1
TGCGCCAGCAGGACGGGACAGCTTAACACTGAAGCTTTCTTT
CASRTGQLNTEAFF
>TRBJ2-1|.|.|TRBV5-4
TGTGCCAGCAGCTTGGAATCCGGGGGAGCGGATGAGCAGTTCTTC
CASSLESGGADEQFF
>TRBJ1-1|.|.|TRBV6-5
TGTGCCAGCAGTTACAGGGAGAAGAACACTGAAGCTTTCTTT
CASSYREKNTEAFF
>TRBJ2-5|.|.|TRBV5-6
TGTGCCAGCAGCTCCTCGGGGGTAGAGACCCAGTACTTC
CASSSSGVETQYF
>TRBJ2-3|.|.|TRBV7-3
TGTGCCAGCAGCTTAAGCGCCCCAGATACGCAGTATTTT
CASSLSAPDTQYF
>TRBJ1-5|few|TRBD1|TRBV2
TGTGCCAGCAGTGAAAGGACAGGGAGCAATCAGCCCCAGCATTTT
CASSERTGSNQPQHF
>TRBJ2-2|.|TRBD1|TRBV2
TGTGCCAGCAGACCCGACAGGGGGCAAAGCGGGGAGCTGTTTTTT
CASRPDRGQSGELFF
>TRBJ2-2|.|TRBD1|TRBV25-1
TGTGCCAGCAGTGACCGACAGGGGGCCGGGGAGCTGTTTTTT
CASSDRQGAGELFF
>TRBJ1-2|.|TRBD1|TRBV3-1/TRBV3-2
TGTGCCAGCAGCTATTCCGGGACAGGGATTTCTAACTATGGCTACACCTTC
CASSYSGTGISNYGYTF
>TRBJ2-1|.|TRBD1|TRBV29-1
TGCAGCACGACAGGGATAAGCTCCTACAATGAGCAGTTCTTC
CSTTGISSYNEQFF
>TRBJ2-3|once|TRBD1|TRBV6-5
TGTGCCAGCAGAAACCCGACAGGGGGCATAGATACGCAGTATTTT
CASRNPTGGIDTQYF
>TRBJ2-7|many|.|TRBV5-1
TGCGCCAGCAGCCGTAGTAGCGGCTCCTACGAGCAGTACTTC
CASSRSSGSYEQYF
>TRBJ1-2|few|.|TRBV5-4
TGTGCCAGCAGCCTCCCGACAGATTTCTATGGCTACACCTTC
CASSLPTDFYGYTF
>TRBJ1-2|once|TRBD1|TRBV5-6
TGTGCCAGCAGCCGCAGGGGGCTGGACTATGGCTACACCTTC
CASSRRGLDYGYTF
>TRBJ1-2|once|.|TRBV14
TGTGCCAGCAGCCAAGCGAACGGGGGGCGGCACGGCTACACCTTC
CASSQANGGRHGYTF
>TRBJ1-2|.|TRBD1|TRBV3-1/TRBV3-2
TGTGCCAGCAGCCAGACGGGACAGGGGAGAGGCTACACCTTC
CASSQTGQGRGYTF
>TRBJ1-4|few|TRBD1|TRBV2
TGTGCCAGTGCGACAGGGTTTTTCAGGTTTTTT
CASATGFFRFF
>TRBJ2-1|.|TRBD1|TRBV2
TGTGCCAGCAACCGGGACAGGGGGACTGTGGATGAGCAGTTCTTC
CASNRDRGTVDEQFF
>TRBJ1-5|many|.|TRBV19
TGTGCCAGTAGTATAGATCTCAGGGTAGGAGGCAATCAGCCCCAGCATTTT
CASSIDLRVGGNQPQHF
>TRBJ2-7|.|.|TRBV4-1
TGCGCCAGCAGCCAAGGGGGGGGCCCAAGGGATTTC
CASSQGGGPRDF
>TRBJ1-1|few|.|TRBV5-1
TGCGCCAGCAGGGGGAGGGATGGAACTGAAGCTTTCTTT
CASRGRDGTEAFF
>TRBJ2-2|.|.|TRBV24-1
TGTGCCACCAGTGGGGGCAGGGTGAACACCGGGGAGCTGTTTTTT
CATSGGRVNTGELFF
>TRBJ1-1|.|TRBD1|TRBV3-1/TRBV3-2
TGTGCCAGCAGCACCCGGACAGGACATGAAGCTTTCTTT
CASSTRTGHEAFF
>TRBJ1-2|.|.|TRBV18
TGTGCCAGCTCACCTCGACGCGGGGAGGGCGGCTACACCTTC
CASSPRRGEGGYTF
>TRBJ1-6|.|TRBD1|TRBV10-3
TGTGCCATCAGCGATGGGACAGGGAAGGGTTCACCCCTCCACTTT
CAISDGTGKGSPLHF
>TRBJ1-1|.|.|TRBV18
TGTGCCAGCTCACCTGCTATGAACACTGAAGCTTTCTTT
CASSPAMNTEAFF
>TRBJ2-2|.|TRBD2|TRBV5-4
TGTGCCAGCAGCCCCGGGGGGGCGAACACCGGGGAGCTGTTTTTT
CASSPGGANTGELFF
>TRBJ1-1|once|.|TRBV7-9
TGTGCCAGCAGCTTATTACAGGGAACTGAAGCTTTCTTT
CASSLLQGTEAFF